What follows describes a single T cell receptor (beta chain). The data derive from a study of blood T cell repertoires in COVID-19. Study-wide context: There were acute and convalescent COVID-19 samples, and they came from the United States, Italy and Spain. T cells, B-cell-depleted T cells, or PBMCs supplied cDNA or gDNA.

Authors' processing steps: Reference gene primer amplification gave nucleated cell count estimates. Some clones are missing from TCRdb's copy, which holds only in-frame ones; the method was immunoSEQ multiplex PCR. V, J and clone size derive from that table, while D and trimming were established from the DNA sequence. Among nearly 350,000 clones, roughly 90% were seen once, and the ten largest hold just under 7.5%. The Seattle patients joined while their infection was active and were tracked longitudinally afterward. Trimming pared 2 bases from V and 4 bases from J, leaving 8 bases between. This CDR3 region has 14 residues. Germline V gene lookup returns CDR1 LGHDT and CDR2 YNNKEL (reference sequence).

Sequencing was carried out using peripheral blood. This clonotype was obtained from a woman in her 70s with COVID-19, enrolled during active disease. V gene TRBV3-1 (or the pseudogene TRBV3-2) combines with J gene TRBJ1-4, with a possible D match to TRBD1 (5 bases). The CDR3 loop is CASSQRQGNEKLFF. The CDR3 bases are TGTGCCAGCAGCCAACGGCAGGGTAATGAAAAACTGTTTTTT.